This T cell receptor (beta chain) was profiled in a study of tumor and adjacent non-tumor tissue in lung cancer. TCRbeta libraries were built with three rounds of nested PCR, modified from ARM-PCR. TCRdb analysed the multiplex PCR reads with MiXCR anew, one entry per CDR3 protein. The table has roughly 82,000 distinct CDR3 sequences, more than 75% seen once. Remarks on this clonotype: Its matching antigen is unknown. This CDR3 is missing its conserved last phenylalanine or tryptophan, likely due to a read error.

Overall study findings and caveats: Tumor repertoires had a smaller top 100 clone share than normal lung. Tumor tissue had significantly higher TCR diversity than normal lung.

CDR1 is MNHEY, CDR2 SVGEGT, per germline. CDR3 size: 14 residues. Trimming cost V 7 bases and J 6 bases, with 16 bases left between them. This sample's RNA came from whole unsorted tissue. Distant lung tissue was collected more than 3 cm away from the tumor edge. The TCR was taken from a woman between 45 and 65 years old with non-small cell lung cancer. This chain uses TRBV6-2 or TRBV6-3 with TRBJ2-1; either TRBD1 or TRBD2 may fit D (5 bases each). Sequencing input: distant non-tumor lung tissue. For the CDR3, the DNA is TGTGCCAGCAAGCCGGGACCAGTATTCAATGAGCAGTTCTCC. It translates to CASKPGPVFNEQFS.